The 5 T cell receptor beta chains below all came from one sample that was sequenced in a study of control samples from healthy donors and cancer patients (dated by TCRdb to about 2020). Library preparation used the immunoSEQ multiplex PCR assay. The clones in this table, taken by TCRdb from immuneACCESS, are in-frame only. Not every clone is retained; where verified, under half of the shortfall comes from an unresolved V gene, and the cause of the rest is unknown. In this sample the table shows about 130,000 clones, roughly 92% of which occur a single time. 5.5% to 7% of the sample belongs to the ten largest clones. The sample taken for sequencing was blood. These receptors came from a man aged 18 to 30 in good health.

V gene TRBV7-2 combines with J gene TRBJ2-5; D is ambiguous. Trimming left V 1 base short and J 0 bases short, with 3 bases between. This CDR3 is built from 13 residues. Germline V gene lookup returns CDR1 SGHTA and CDR2 FQGNSA. Here the CDR3 reads CASSLDYQETQYF. For the CDR3, the DNA is TGTGCCAGCAGCTTAGACTACCAAGAGACCCAGTACTTC.

V is TRBV4-1 and J is TRBJ2-3; the D gene is possibly TRBD2 (6 bases). V lost 0 bases and J lost 3, with 7 bases in between. The V gene's germline CDR1 is MGHRA and CDR2 YSYEKL. This CDR3 is built from 14 residues. The chain's CDR3 is CASSQDRGTDTQYF. DNA for the CDR3: TGCGCCAGCAGCCAAGATCGGGGGACAGATACGCAGTATTTT.

The chain has TRBV12-3 or TRBV12-4 and TRBJ2-7, with unresolved D. This CDR3 has 11 amino acids. Trimming left V 2 bases short and J 6 bases short, with 5 bases between. DNA of the CDR3: TGTGCCAGCAGTTTAAACGGCGAGCAGTACTTC. This translates into CASSLNGEQYF.

The chain joins TRBV7-2 to TRBJ1-2; the D is unclear. CDR1 SGHTA and CDR2 FQGNSA come from the germline V gene. The CDR3 spans 13 residues. Trimming took 3 bases from V and 4 from J, leaving 9 bases between them. This chain's CDR3 is CASSFEVFYGYTF. The CDR3, as DNA: TGTGCCAGCAGCTTTGAGGTTTTCTATGGCTACACCTTC. Combining the CDR3 with reference TRBV7-2 and TRBJ1-2 gives the whole variable domain GAGVSQSPSNKVTEKGKDVELRCDPISGHTALYWYRQSLGQGLEFLIYFQGNSAPDKSGLPSDRFSAERTGGSVSTLTIQRTQQEDSAVYLCASSFEVFYGYTFGSGTRLTVV.

The gene calls are TRBV5-1 and TRBJ1-1; 10 bases are shared with TRBD1. CDR1 and CDR2 from the germline V gene are SGHRS and YFSETQ. Trimming at V came to 4 bases and at J to 3 bases, leaving 3 bases not matched to a gene. The CDR3 consists of 14 residues. The CDR3 nucleotides are TGCGCCAGCAGCCCTGGGACAGGGGACACTGAAGCTTTCTTT. Protein product: CASSPGTGDTEAFF. Together with reference TRBV5-1 and TRBJ1-1, the CDR3 gives the full variable domain: KAGVTQTPRYLIKTRGQQVTLSCSPISGHRSVSWYQQTPGQGLQFLFEYFSETQRNKGNFPGRFSGRQFSNSRSEMNVSTLELGDSALYLCASSPGTGDTEAFFGQGTRLTVV.